The clone carrying this T cell receptor beta chain has a single count. The sample originates from a study of blood T cell repertoires in COVID-19. J lost 7 bases, V lost 4 bases, and 10 bases had no gene match. The germline CDR1 and CDR2 sequences are SGHRS and YFSETQ. The CDR3 length is 16 residues. Profiled with immunoSEQ multiplex PCR; TCRdb holds only in-frame clones, not every one. This table has roughly 150,000 clones, approximately 86% appearing once. This TCR derives from a woman of 80 years or more with COVID-19, enrolled during active disease. The material sequenced was peripheral blood. The chain combines TRBV5-1 with TRBJ2-1; 11 bases match TRBD2. The CDR3 spells CASSPPLAGGTNEQFF. CDR3 sequence (DNA): TGCGCCAGCAGCCCCCCCCTAGCGGGAGGTACAAATGAGCAGTTCTTC. The complete variable domain, with remaining parts taken from reference TRBV5-1 and TRBJ2-1, reads KAGVTQTPRYLIKTRGQQVTLSCSPISGHRSVSWYQQTPGQGLQFLFEYFSETQRNKGNFPGRFSGRQFSNSRSEMNVSTLELGDSALYLCASSPPLAGGTNEQFFGPGTRLTVL.